This T cell receptor (beta chain) was captured in a study of blood T cell repertoires in COVID-19. Study-wide background: Sources were T cells, B-cell-depleted T cells, or PBMCs; the material itself was cDNA or gDNA.

Profiled with immunoSEQ multiplex PCR; TCRdb holds only in-frame clones, not every one. The data show around 230,000 clones, 70% to 90% seen once. Categorization into cohorts depended on clinical history that participants reported. Per the germline V gene, CDR1 is SQVTM and CDR2 is ANQGSEA. The CDR3 spans 14 residues. V was trimmed by 5 bases and J by 0 bases, leaving 12 bases between them. The source material was PBMCs or T cells enriched from blood (not recorded which). The rearrangement joins TRBV29-1 to TRBJ2-3; TRBD2 is a possible D gene (6 bases). The clonotype was recovered from a woman in her thirties or forties with acute COVID-19. CDR3 bases: TGCAGCGTTACGCCAAGCGGGAGCACAGATACGCAGTATTTT. Protein: CSVTPSGSTDTQYF.